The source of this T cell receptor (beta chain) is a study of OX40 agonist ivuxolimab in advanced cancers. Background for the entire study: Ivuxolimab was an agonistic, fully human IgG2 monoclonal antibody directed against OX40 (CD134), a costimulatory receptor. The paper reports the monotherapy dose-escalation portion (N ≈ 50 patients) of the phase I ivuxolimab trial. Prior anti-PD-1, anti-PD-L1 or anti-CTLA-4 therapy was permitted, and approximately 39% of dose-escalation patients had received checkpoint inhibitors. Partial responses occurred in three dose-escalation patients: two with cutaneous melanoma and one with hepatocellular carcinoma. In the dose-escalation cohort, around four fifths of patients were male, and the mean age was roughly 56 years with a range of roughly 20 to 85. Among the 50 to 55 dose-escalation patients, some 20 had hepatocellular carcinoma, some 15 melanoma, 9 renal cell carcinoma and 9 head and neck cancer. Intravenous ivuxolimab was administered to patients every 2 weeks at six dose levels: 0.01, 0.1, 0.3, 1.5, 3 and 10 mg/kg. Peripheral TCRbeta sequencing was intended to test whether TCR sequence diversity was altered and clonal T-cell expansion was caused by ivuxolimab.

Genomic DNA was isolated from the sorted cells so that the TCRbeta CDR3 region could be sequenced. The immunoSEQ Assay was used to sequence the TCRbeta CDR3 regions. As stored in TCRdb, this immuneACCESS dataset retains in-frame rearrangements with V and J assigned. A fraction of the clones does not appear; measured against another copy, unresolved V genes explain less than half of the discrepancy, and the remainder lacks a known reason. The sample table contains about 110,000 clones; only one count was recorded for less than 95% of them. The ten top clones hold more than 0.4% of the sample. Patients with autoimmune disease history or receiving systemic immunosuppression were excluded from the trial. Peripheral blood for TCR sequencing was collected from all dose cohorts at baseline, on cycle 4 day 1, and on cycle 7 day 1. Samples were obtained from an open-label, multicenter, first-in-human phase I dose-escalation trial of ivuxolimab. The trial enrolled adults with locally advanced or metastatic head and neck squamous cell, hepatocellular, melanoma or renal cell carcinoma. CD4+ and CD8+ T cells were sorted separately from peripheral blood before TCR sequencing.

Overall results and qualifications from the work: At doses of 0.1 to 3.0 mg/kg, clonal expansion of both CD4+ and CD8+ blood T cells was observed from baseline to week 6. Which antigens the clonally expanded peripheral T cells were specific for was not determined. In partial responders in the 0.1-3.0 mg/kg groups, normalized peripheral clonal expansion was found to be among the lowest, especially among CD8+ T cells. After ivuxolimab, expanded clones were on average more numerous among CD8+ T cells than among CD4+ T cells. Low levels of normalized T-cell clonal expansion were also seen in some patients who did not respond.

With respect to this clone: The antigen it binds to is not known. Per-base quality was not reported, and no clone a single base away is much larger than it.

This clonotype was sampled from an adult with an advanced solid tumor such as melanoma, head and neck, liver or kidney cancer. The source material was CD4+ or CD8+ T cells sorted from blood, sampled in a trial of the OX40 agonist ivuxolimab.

In nucleotide form, the sequence is TGTGCCAGCAGTTTGACAGGGAGCTCCTACAATGAGCAGTTCTTC. This yields the protein CASSLTGSSYNEQFF. The rearrangement combines TRBV28 with TRBJ2-1; 7 junctional bases match TRBD1. Trimmed from V: 3 bases; trimmed from J: 0 bases; junction bases lacking a gene match: 2. The germline V gene yields MDHEN for CDR1 and SYDVKM for CDR2. The CDR3, from cysteine to phenylalanine, totals 15 residues. The sequence is cut down to CDR3 DNA, 45 bases in frame from base 1.